The sequence of this TCR beta chain was determined in a study of T cell responses to AZD1222 COVID-19 vaccine. This CDR3 has 15 residues. The V and J ends lost 1 base and 5 bases respectively, with 12 bases between them. Germline V CDR1 and CDR2: SGHTA, FQGNSA. TCRdb's table, derived via immunoSEQ multiplex PCR, lists solely in-frame clones and lacks some. The sample includes around 94,000 clones, more than 85% seen only once; the top ten take about 5%. The sequences come from peripheral blood, collected on day 0 of AZD1222 vaccination. The rearrangement joins TRBV7-2 to TRBJ2-4; D may be TRBD1 (6 bases). The TCR sequence derives from an adult in good health. The CDR3 sequence: CASSLGPGVQNIQYF. DNA of the CDR3: TGTGCCAGCAGCTTAGGACCAGGGGTTCAAAACATTCAGTACTTC.